The present TCR beta chain was sequenced within a study of T cells after yellow fever vaccination. Study-level background: Libraries from low-cell-number fractions were prepared with the SMART-Seq v4 Ultra Low Input RNA kit. Study-wide findings and caveats: Peaking faster, on day 5 versus 15, the secondary response was nonetheless weaker. Some clonotypes were seen in both the CD4 and the CD8 compartments. These made up a small share and likely arose from convergent recombination.

TCRdb re-analysed the 5' RACE reads in MiXCR, keeping a single row per CDR3 protein. The sample yields about 630,000 distinct CDR3 sequences, roughly an eighth seen once. The CDR3 is made up of 15 amino acids. V was trimmed by 0 bases and J by 0 bases, leaving 7 bases between them. Germline V gene lookup returns CDR1 SGDLS and CDR2 YYNGEE. This clonotype was recorded many times. The antigen remains unidentified. This TCR was sampled from a man aged 25 to 40 who received the YFV17D yellow fever vaccine. V usage is TRBV9 and J usage is TRBJ2-1; the D is unclear. The sample in question was PBMCs, obtained on the day of the yellow fever booster vaccination. The CDR3 DNA is TGTGCCAGCAGCGTAGGGAGAAGCTCCTACAATGAGCAGTTCTTC. It specifies CASSVGRSSYNEQFF.